Below, 27 T cell receptor beta chains from the same sample are listed, as sequenced in a study of blood T cell repertoires in COVID-19. The repertoire was sequenced with immunoSEQ multiplex PCR; TCRdb's copy has only in-frame clones and lacks some. The sample consists of roughly 220,000 clones, approximately 82% of them appearing once. Sequencing was performed on PBMCs or T cells enriched from blood (not recorded which). Every receptor here comes from a man aged 40-49 years who had recovered from COVID-19.

The chain recombines TRBV5-4 with TRBJ2-5, with a possible D match to TRBD1 (5 bases). The CDR3 sequence is 15 residues long. Trimming took 4 bases from V and 3 from J, leaving 16 bases between them. Germline values: CDR1 SGHNT, CDR2 YYREEE (reference sequence). The CDR3 loop is CASSPRDHLEETQYF. CDR3 nucleotides: TGTGCCAGCAGCCCCAGGGATCATCTAGAAGAGACCCAGTACTTC. Using reference TRBV5-4 and TRBJ2-5 for the parts outside the CDR3, the full variable domain is ETGVTQSPTHLIKTRGQQVTLRCSSQSGHNTVSWYQQALGQGPQFIFQYYREEENGRGNFPPRFSGLQFPNYSSELNVNALELDDSALYLCASSPRDHLEETQYFGPGTRLLVL.

This chain links TRBV9 with TRBJ1-2, with D unclear. V was shortened by 3 bases and J by 5 bases, with 11 bases between the two germline ends. The germline gives CDR1 SGDLS, CDR2 YYNGEE. This CDR3 comprises 13 residues. The CDR3 DNA reads as TGTGCCAGCAGCGGCGGACTGATGTATGGCTACACCTTC. As protein: CASSGGLMYGYTF.

The chain's CDR3 is CASSLHPGQGDEKLFF. In nucleotides, the CDR3 is TGTGCCAGCAGCCTACACCCGGGACAGGGGGATGAAAAACTGTTTTTT. V and J are TRBV9 and TRBJ1-4; 11 bases align to TRBD1. Unmatched junction bases numbered 8, after V lost 4 bases and J lost 6 bases. The CDR3 spans 16 residues. Germline CDR1 and CDR2: SGDLS and YYNGEE.

This clone was observed a few times. This chain uses TRBV28 with TRBJ2-7; 8 bases align to TRBD2. Germline V gene data show CDR1 as MDHEN and CDR2 as SYDVKM. V shed 5 bases, J shed 4 bases, and the junction held 4 bases outside the gene matches. CDR3 size: 13 residues. The CDR3 nucleotides are TGTGCCAGCAGTCCACTAGCGGTGTACGAGCAGTACTTC. Translating gives CASSPLAVYEQYF. Combining the CDR3 with reference TRBV28 and TRBJ2-7 gives the whole variable domain DVKVTQSSRYLVKRTGEKVFLECVQDMDHENMFWYRQDPGLGLRLIYFSYDVKMKEKGDIPEGYSVSREKKERFSLILESASTNQTSMYLCASSPLAVYEQYFGPGTRLTVT.

V and J are TRBV3-1 (or the pseudogene TRBV3-2) and TRBJ1-4, with 8 bases that match TRBD1. The CDR3 has 14 residues. V trimming: 2 bases; J trimming: 5 bases; junction bases outside the gene matches: 1. CDR1 is LGHDT and CDR2 is YNNKEL in the germline V gene (reference sequence). In nucleotides, the CDR3 is TGTGCCAGCAGCCAACAGGGGGCGAATGAAAAACTGTTTTTT. Its protein is CASSQQGANEKLFF.

The chain employs TRBV7-2 and TRBJ2-3; 7 positions agree with TRBD2. CDR3 length: 16 amino acids. Germline values: CDR1 SGHTA, CDR2 FQGNSA. The ends lost 1 base at V and 1 base at J; junction bases unmatched: 5. Here the CDR3 reads CASSLGPSGRTDTQYF. The CDR3 DNA follows: TGTGCCAGCAGCTTAGGGCCTAGCGGTCGCACAGATACGCAGTATTTT.

V and J are TRBV14 and TRBJ1-2; 7 nucleotides agree with TRBD1. Losses at the gene ends were 8 bases for V and 6 bases for J; bases not matched to a gene: 6. The germline V gene encodes CDR1 SGHDN and CDR2 FVKESK. The CDR3 is 12 amino acids. As DNA, the CDR3 is TGTGCCAGCGGGGAGCAGGGGGATGGCTACACCTTC. Translation gives CASGEQGDGYTF.

The V and J genes are TRBV29-1 and TRBJ1-2, with D possibly matching TRBD1 (6 bases). V dropped 6 bases and J dropped 1 base, with 12 bases sitting between them. The CDR3 is 13 residues long. Germline V gives CDR1 SQVTM, CDR2 ANQGSEA. CDR3 DNA: TGCAGCGTATCCGACAGGAGTAACTATGGCTACACCTTC. Translation: CSVSDRSNYGYTF.

The chain has TRBV10-2 and TRBJ2-7, with 13 nucleotides matching TRBD2. Germline V gives CDR1 WSHSY, CDR2 SAAADI. J lost 1 base, V lost 6 bases, and 3 bases had no gene match. CDR3 length equals 15 residues. The chain's CDR3 is CASRGGLAGSYEQYF. DNA for the CDR3: TGCGCCAGCAGGGGGGGACTAGCGGGGTCCTACGAGCAGTACTTC.

The rearrangement joins TRBV29-1 to TRBJ2-1; D not certain. The CDR3 covers 12 residues. The germline gives CDR1 SQVTM, CDR2 ANQGSEA. With 5 bases removed from V and 0 bases from J, the gap between germline ends came to 5 bases. The CDR3 loop is CSVPSSYNEQFF. CDR3 coding DNA: TGCAGCGTTCCCTCCTCCTACAATGAGCAGTTCTTC.

The chain links TRBV28 to TRBJ1-5, with TRBD1 as a possible D gene (6 bases). Germline V gene lookup returns CDR1 MDHEN and CDR2 SYDVKM. The CDR3 covers 13 residues. The V end lost 10 bases, the J end lost 4 bases, and 14 bases lay between the germline ends. CDR3 protein: CAIEGTPNQPQHF. CDR3 DNA sequence: TGTGCCATCGAGGGGACACCAAATCAGCCCCAGCATTTT.

The chain employs TRBV7-2 and TRBJ1-3, with TRBD1 matching over 11 bases. The CDR3 has 17 residues. Trimming cost V 3 bases and J 0 bases; bases outside gene matches: 4. The germline V gene encodes CDR1 SGHTA and CDR2 FQGNSA. CDR3 protein: CASSFGQGARSGNTIYF. Here the CDR3 DNA reads TGTGCCAGCAGCTTTGGACAGGGGGCTCGCTCTGGAAACACCATATATTTT.

The rearrangement joins TRBV3-1 (or the pseudogene TRBV3-2) to TRBJ2-3; 10 bases are a match to TRBD2. Germline V CDR1 and CDR2: LGHDT, YNNKEL (reference sequence). CDR3 length: 16 residues. Germline trimming cut 3 bases from V and 1 base from J; bases unmatched to any gene: 4. CDR3 in DNA: TGTGCCAGCAGCCATGCCGGACTAGCGGGCACAGATACGCAGTATTTT. This gives the protein CASSHAGLAGTDTQYF.

V and J are TRBV7-3 and TRBJ2-1; D remains unclear. Trimming took off 5 bases at V and 0 bases at J, with 11 bases between the two ends. The CDR3 contains 15 residues. CDR1 and CDR2 (germline): SGHTA, FQGTGA. CDR3 region: CASSLGLSSYNEQFF. Here the CDR3 DNA reads TGTGCCAGCAGCCTAGGTCTGAGCTCCTACAATGAGCAGTTCTTC. The full variable domain, with the rest looked up from reference TRBV7-3 and TRBJ2-1, is GAGVSQTPSNKVTEKGKYVELRCDPISGHTALYWYRQSLGQGPEFLIYFQGTGAADDSGLPNDRFFAVRPEGSVSTLKIQRTERGDSAVYLCASSLGLSSYNEQFFGPGTRLTVL.

This clone was seen a handful of times. This chain connects TRBV12-3 or TRBV12-4 to TRBJ2-3, with D perhaps TRBD2 (6 bases). V lost 8 bases to trimming and J lost 4 bases, with 13 bases between them. The CDR3 runs 13 residues. CDR3 DNA: TGTGCCAGCGACCTGACGGGGGCAGATACGCAGTATTTT. Protein: CASDLTGADTQYF.

This sequence joins TRBV7-5 and TRBJ1-5; no DNA check was done on the table's D call, TRBD1. TRBV7-5 is a pseudogene. The CDR3 runs to 16 residues. As DNA, the CDR3 is TGTGTCAGAAGCTTAGACTGGGGAATCAGGGTTCAGCCCCAGCATTTT. Translated: CVRSLDWGIRVQPQHF.

The chain couples TRBV5-1 to TRBJ2-2; TRBD1 agrees at 8 bases. V was clipped by 4 bases and J by 5 bases; unmatched bases: 7. The V gene's germline CDR1 is SGHRS and CDR2 YFSETQ. CDR3 length: 15 residues. CDR3 sequence: CASSPDRGMTGELFF. For the CDR3, the DNA is TGCGCCAGCAGCCCTGACAGGGGAATGACCGGGGAGCTGTTTTTT. Drawing the rest from reference TRBV5-1 and TRBJ2-2, the complete variable domain is KAGVTQTPRYLIKTRGQQVTLSCSPISGHRSVSWYQQTPGQGLQFLFEYFSETQRNKGNFPGRFSGRQFSNSRSEMNVSTLELGDSALYLCASSPDRGMTGELFFGEGSRLTVL.

This chain connects TRBV7-8 to TRBJ2-3; D is uncertain. Trimming removed 5 bases from V and 6 bases from J, with 9 bases in between. Germline V gene data show CDR1 as SGHVS and CDR2 as FQNEAQ. CDR3 length: 12 amino acids. CDR3: CASSHYEDTQYF. CDR3 DNA: TGTGCCAGCAGCCACTATGAGGATACGCAGTATTTT. Based on the CDR3 plus reference TRBV7-8 and TRBJ2-3, the full variable domain is GAGVSQSPRYKVAKRGQDVALRCDPISGHVSLFWYQQALGQGPEFLTYFQNEAQLDKSGLPSDRFFAERPEGSVSTLKIQRTQQEDSAVYLCASSHYEDTQYFGPGTRLTVL.

The gene calls are TRBV5-1 and TRBJ1-3; a possible D gene is TRBD1 (5 bases). Germline V gene data show CDR1 as SGHRS and CDR2 as YFSETQ. The V gene lost 3 bases and the J gene lost 4 bases, with 14 bases spanning the gap. This CDR3 spans 15 amino acids. The CDR3 spells CASSSQGFSGNTIYF. DNA of the CDR3: TGCGCCAGCAGCTCTCAGGGTTTTTCCGGAAACACCATATATTTT.

The chain uses TRBV20-1 and TRBJ2-3, with 8 bases matching TRBD2. This CDR3 has 14 amino acids. The V gene's germline CDR1 is DFQATT and CDR2 SNEGSKA (reference sequence). V dropped 3 bases and J dropped 4; count of bases not matched to a gene: 6. This CDR3 is CSASSLRGADTQYF. For the CDR3, the DNA is TGCAGTGCTAGTTCCTTGCGGGGGGCAGATACGCAGTATTTT.

This chain links TRBV7-2 with TRBJ1-4; a weak D match, TRBD1 (5 bases). V was trimmed by 2 bases and J by 1 base, leaving 8 bases between them. The CDR3 contains 15 residues. Looked up from germline, CDR1 is SGHTA and CDR2 is FQGNSA. This chain's CDR3 is CASSLPDRTNEKLFF. The CDR3 region has the DNA TGTGCCAGCAGCTTACCAGACAGAACTAATGAAAAACTGTTTTTT. The full variable domain, with the rest looked up from reference TRBV7-2 and TRBJ1-4, is GAGVSQSPSNKVTEKGKDVELRCDPISGHTALYWYRQSLGQGLEFLIYFQGNSAPDKSGLPSDRFSAERTGGSVSTLTIQRTQQEDSAVYLCASSLPDRTNEKLFFGSGTQLSVL.

This chain uses TRBV7-8 with TRBJ1-2; D ambiguous. Trimming shortened V by 5 bases and J by 6 bases, and 13 bases separated the two germline ends. Germline CDR1 is SGHVS and CDR2 is FQNEAQ. CDR3 length: 13 amino acids. CDR3 sequence: CASSPTRINGYTF. CDR3 nucleotides: TGTGCCAGCAGCCCGACACGGATTAATGGCTACACCTTC.

The chain combines TRBV6-5 with TRBJ2-5, with D possibly matching TRBD2 (5 bases). Germline assignment: CDR1 MNHEY and CDR2 SVGAGI. V was clipped by 0 bases and J by 5 bases, with 13 bases between them. The CDR3 is 15 residues long. CDR3 nucleotides: TGTGCCAGCAGTTACTCGACCGGGAATAGGGAGACCCAGTACTTC. Translating it yields CASSYSTGNRETQYF.

This clone is a singleton in its sample. This CDR3 reads CASRGWNQPQHF. In DNA, the CDR3 is TGTGCCAGTAGAGGGTGGAATCAGCCCCAGCATTTT. The chain uses TRBV2 and TRBJ1-5; D not certain. Germline V CDR1 and CDR2: SNHLY, FYNNEI. CDR3 length: 12 amino acids. V lost 9 bases to trimming and J lost 4 bases, with 10 bases between them.

This chain connects TRBV7-9 to TRBJ1-4; D uncertain. The CDR3 runs to 14 residues. V lost 4 bases and J lost 7, with 13 bases in between. Germline-derived CDR1 and CDR2 are SEHNR and FQNEAQ (reference sequence). The CDR3 region has the DNA TGTGCCAGCAGCTACCAAAGCGCAAGTGAAAAACTGTTTTTT. This translates into CASSYQSASEKLFF.

The chain links TRBV28 to TRBJ1-5; no definite D call. Germline loops: CDR1 MDHEN, CDR2 SYDVKM. Trimming stripped 8 bases from V and 7 bases from J, with 6 bases between. This CDR3 has 10 amino acids. Here the CDR3 DNA reads TGTGCCAGCGGCGGACAGCCCCAGCATTTT. It encodes CASGGQPQHF.

This rearrangement joins TRBV2 to TRBJ2-5; 7 bases match TRBD2. Germline CDR1 SNHLY, CDR2 FYNNEI. The CDR3 is 13 residues long. The J segment lost 1 base and the V segment lost 10 bases, leaving 6 bases of the junction unmatched. The CDR3 bases are TGTGCCACCGGCGGGAGATCCCAAGAGACCCAGTACTTC. This gives the protein CATGGRSQETQYF.